These 16 T cell receptor beta chains share one sample of origin, sequenced in a study of T cells in Graves' hyperthyroidism and ophthalmopathy. Template material for amplifying TCR beta CDR3 regions consisted of RNA transcripts. A set of HTBI primers served as the primers for a first-round RT-PCR of the TCR CDR3. MiXCR was run by TCRdb on the multiplex PCR reads, yielding one entry per CDR3 protein. In the table there are 500,000 to 600,000 distinct CDR3 sequences, approximately 15% of which are singletons. The specimen sequenced was blood. Receptor source: a woman aged 18-35 years with Graves' hyperthyroidism.

V gene TRBV20-1 combines with J gene TRBJ2-5; 9 nucleotides align to TRBD2. CDR1 and CDR2 (germline): DFQATT, SNEGSKA (reference sequence). The CDR3 is made up of 15 amino acids. V shed 3 bases, J shed 2 bases, and the junction held 7 bases outside the gene matches. Written as DNA, the CDR3 is TGCAGTGCTAGTCGCGGGACTAGCACGCAAGAGACCCAGTACTTC. This encodes CSASRGTSTQETQYF.

The gene calls are TRBV5-1 and TRBJ1-1; D might be TRBD1 (6 bases). Germline V gives CDR1 SGHRS, CDR2 YFSETQ. Between the trimmed V and J ends, which lost 0 bases and 5 bases, there was a span of 14 bases. This CDR3 has 15 amino acids. CDR3 sequence reads: CASSLAAGARTEAFF. As DNA, the CDR3 is TGCGCCAGCAGCTTGGCCGCGGGGGCGAGGACTGAAGCTTTCTTT.

This clonotype showed up just once. The CDR3, as DNA: TGCAGTGCTAGAGGACTAGCGGGAGGGCCACGGACAGATACGCAGTATTTT. Amino acids: CSARGLAGGPRTDTQYF. The chain has TRBV20-1 and TRBJ2-3, with 14 bases matching TRBD2. This CDR3 region has 17 residues. The V and J ends lost 1 base and 3 bases, in that order; junction bases with no gene match: 6. CDR1 and CDR2 (germline): DFQATT, SNEGSKA (reference sequence).

V and J are TRBV4-1 and TRBJ2-5; D is possibly TRBD1 or TRBD2 (5 bases each). The germline V and J ends were trimmed by 1 base and 5 bases, with 14 bases remaining between them. The CDR3 runs to 15 residues. The germline CDR1 and CDR2 sequences are MGHRA and YSYEKL. The CDR3 spells CASSQVEGQSETQYF. CDR3 bases: TGCGCCAGCAGCCAAGTTGAGGGGCAGTCGGAGACCCAGTACTTC.

There are a few counts of this clonotype. The V gene is TRBV5-8, the J gene TRBJ2-1, with 14 bases aligning to TRBD2. The germline V gene has CDR1 SGHTS and CDR2 YDEGEE. Trimming removed 5 bases from V and 1 base from J; junction bases left unmatched: 11. The CDR3 contains 19 residues. CDR3 in DNA: TGTGCCAGCAGTTTCACCGGGACTAGCGGGGGCGGGTCCTACAATGAGCAGTTCTTC. This codes for CASSFTGTSGGGSYNEQFF.

This clonotype was observed at least ten times. This chain links TRBV12-3 or TRBV12-4 with TRBJ2-3; tentatively, D is TRBD1 (6 bases). The CDR3 runs 14 residues. Trimming removed 10 bases at V and 0 bases at J, with 14 bases between. This chain's CDR3 is CATSGTTSTDTQYF. The CDR3 region has the DNA TGTGCCACCTCAGGGACAACTAGCACAGATACGCAGTATTTT.

The genes are TRBV12-3 or TRBV12-4 and TRBJ2-1; 8 bases agree with TRBD2. V lost 2 bases, J lost 10 bases, and 1 base stayed unmatched. The CDR3 spans 12 residues. CDR3 in DNA: TGTGCCAGCAGTTTATCTAGCGGGGAGCAGTTCTTC. This sequence encodes CASSLSSGEQFF.

The V gene is TRBV19, the J gene TRBJ1-6; no clear D gene. The CDR3 loop spans 14 amino acids. V was cut by 7 bases and J by 5 bases, with 12 bases left in between. Per germline, CDR1 LNHDA and CDR2 SQIVND (reference sequence). CDR3: CASTPDGNNSPLHF. For the CDR3, the DNA is TGTGCCAGTACCCCCGACGGAAATAATTCACCCCTCCACTTT.

This clonotype occurred many times. The V call is TRBV5-5, the J call TRBJ1-1; D is unclear. From germline, CDR1 is SGHKS and CDR2 YYEKEE (reference sequence). The CDR3 runs 16 residues. V was pared by 0 bases and J by 1 base, with 13 bases between. The CDR3 is CASSLEAQRANTEAFF. In DNA form, the CDR3 reads TGTGCCAGCAGCTTGGAGGCCCAACGGGCGAACACTGAAGCTTTCTTT.

Ten or more counts support this clonotype. The V and J genes are TRBV6-2 or TRBV6-3 and TRBJ1-1, with D possibly being TRBD1 (5 bases). With 6 bases removed from V and 1 base from J, the gap between germline ends came to 12 bases. Germline assignment: CDR1 MNHEY and CDR2 SVGEGT. The CDR3 contains 14 residues. Written as DNA, the CDR3 is TGTGCCAGCAGAAACAGGCCACCGAACACTGAAGCTTTCTTT. This gives the protein CASRNRPPNTEAFF.

The chain has TRBV6-1 and TRBJ2-3; 13 nucleotides align to TRBD2. This CDR3 has 16 amino acids. CDR1 is MNHNS and CDR2 is SASEGT in the germline V gene. V dropped 3 bases and J dropped 6; count of bases not matched to a gene: 6. The CDR3 is CASSDLTSGGADTQYF. CDR3 nucleotides: TGTGCCAGCAGTGACCTAACTAGCGGGGGGGCGGATACGCAGTATTTT.

This clonotype has a count of ten or more. The chain has TRBV5-8 and TRBJ2-1; 16 positions match TRBD2. This CDR3 contains 19 residues. V was clipped by 5 bases and J by 0 bases; unmatched bases: 8. Per the germline V gene, CDR1 is SGHTS and CDR2 is YDEGEE. The CDR3 loop is CASRFQGLAGGSSYNEQFF. Here the CDR3 DNA reads TGTGCCAGCAGATTTCAGGGACTAGCGGGAGGGAGCTCCTACAATGAGCAGTTCTTC.

The rearrangement uses TRBV15 and TRBJ1-2, with 8 nucleotides matching TRBD1. There are 16 residues in the CDR3. Germline V gene lookup returns CDR1 LNHNV and CDR2 YYDKDF (reference sequence). V was pared by 1 base and J by 1 base, with 5 bases of the junction left unmatched. The DNA for the CDR3 is TGTGCCACCAGCAGAGCAGGGGGCCCCCTTAACTATGGCTACACCTTC. It yields the protein CATSRAGGPLNYGYTF.

This sequence joins TRBV6-1 and TRBJ1-2; D unclear. Germline CDR1 is MNHNS and CDR2 is SASEGT. The length of the CDR3 is 14 residues. Trimming shortened V by 5 bases and J by 1 base, and 11 bases separated the two germline ends. This CDR3 reads CASSPGRNNYGYTF. The CDR3 DNA reads as TGTGCCAGCAGTCCAGGCAGAAATAACTATGGCTACACCTTC.

In its sample, this clonotype was seen many times. The V and J genes are TRBV20-1 and TRBJ2-1; TRBD1 agrees at 7 bases. The V segment lost 5 bases and the J segment 4 bases; nucleotides outside the gene matches: 11. The CDR3 contains 15 residues. Germline lookup yields CDR1 DFQATT and CDR2 SNEGSKA (reference sequence). In DNA form, the CDR3 reads TGCAGTGCTTCTATCCGGGACAGAGCATACAATGAGCAGTTCTTC. It translates to CSASIRDRAYNEQFF.

This clonotype has a count of ten or more. This chain joins TRBV7-8 and TRBJ1-5; TRBD1 is a possible D gene (5 bases). The CDR3 runs to 15 residues. The germline V gene has CDR1 SGHVS and CDR2 FQNEAQ. Between the trimmed V and J ends, which lost 1 base and 9 bases, there was a span of 16 bases. The CDR3 bases are TGTGCCAGCAGCTTAGATAGGGGCGGGTCATGGCCCCAGCATTTT. Translated: CASSLDRGGSWPQHF.